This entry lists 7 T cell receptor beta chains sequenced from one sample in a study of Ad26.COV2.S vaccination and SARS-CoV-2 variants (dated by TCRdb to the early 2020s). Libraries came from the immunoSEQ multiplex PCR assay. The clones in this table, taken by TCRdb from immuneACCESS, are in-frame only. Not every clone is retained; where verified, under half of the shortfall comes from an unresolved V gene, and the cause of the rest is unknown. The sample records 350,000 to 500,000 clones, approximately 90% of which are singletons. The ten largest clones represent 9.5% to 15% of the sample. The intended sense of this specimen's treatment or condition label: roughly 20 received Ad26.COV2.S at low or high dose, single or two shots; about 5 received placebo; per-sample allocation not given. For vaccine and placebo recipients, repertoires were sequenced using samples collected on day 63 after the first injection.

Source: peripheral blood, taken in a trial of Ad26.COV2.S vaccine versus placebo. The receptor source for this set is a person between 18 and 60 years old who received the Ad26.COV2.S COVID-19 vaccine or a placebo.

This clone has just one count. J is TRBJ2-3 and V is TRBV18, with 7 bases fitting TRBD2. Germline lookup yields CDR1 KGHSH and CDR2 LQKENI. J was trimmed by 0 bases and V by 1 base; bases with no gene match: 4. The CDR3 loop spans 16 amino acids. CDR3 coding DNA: TGTGCCAGCTCACCACTCCTGGGGGGGAGCACAGATACGCAGTATTTT. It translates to CASSPLLGGSTDTQYF.

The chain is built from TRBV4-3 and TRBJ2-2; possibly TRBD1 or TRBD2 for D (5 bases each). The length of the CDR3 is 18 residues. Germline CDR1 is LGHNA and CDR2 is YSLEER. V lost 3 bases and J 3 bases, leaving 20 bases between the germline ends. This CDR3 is CASSQTPFGQGDTGELFF. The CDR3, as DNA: TGCGCCAGCAGCCAGACCCCTTTCGGGCAGGGAGACACCGGGGAGCTGTTTTTT.

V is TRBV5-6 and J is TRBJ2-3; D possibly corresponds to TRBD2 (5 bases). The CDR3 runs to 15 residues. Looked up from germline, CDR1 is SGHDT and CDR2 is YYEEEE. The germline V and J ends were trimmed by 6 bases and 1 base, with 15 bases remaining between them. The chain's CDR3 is CASTPDLRGTDTQYF. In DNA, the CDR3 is TGTGCCAGCACCCCGGACTTAAGGGGCACAGATACGCAGTATTTT.

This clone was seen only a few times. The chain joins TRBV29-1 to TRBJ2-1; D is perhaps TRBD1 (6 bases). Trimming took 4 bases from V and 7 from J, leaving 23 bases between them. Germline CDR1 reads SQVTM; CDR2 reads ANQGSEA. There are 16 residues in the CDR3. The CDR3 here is CSVVHHLRGDPNEQFF. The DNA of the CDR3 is TGCAGCGTTGTCCACCATCTCAGGGGAGACCCAAATGAGCAGTTCTTC.

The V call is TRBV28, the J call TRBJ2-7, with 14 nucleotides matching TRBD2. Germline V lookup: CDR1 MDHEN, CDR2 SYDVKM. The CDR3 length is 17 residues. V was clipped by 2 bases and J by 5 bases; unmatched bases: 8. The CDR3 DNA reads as TGTGCCAGCAGTTTACTGGGACTAGCGGGAGAGTCCCACGAGCAGTACTTC. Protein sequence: CASSLLGLAGESHEQYF.

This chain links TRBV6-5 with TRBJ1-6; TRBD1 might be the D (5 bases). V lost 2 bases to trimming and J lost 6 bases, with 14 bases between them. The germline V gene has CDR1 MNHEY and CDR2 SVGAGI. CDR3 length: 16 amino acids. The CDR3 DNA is TGTGCCAGCAGTTACGACACGCAGGGAGCTAATTCACCCCTCCACTTT. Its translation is CASSYDTQGANSPLHF.

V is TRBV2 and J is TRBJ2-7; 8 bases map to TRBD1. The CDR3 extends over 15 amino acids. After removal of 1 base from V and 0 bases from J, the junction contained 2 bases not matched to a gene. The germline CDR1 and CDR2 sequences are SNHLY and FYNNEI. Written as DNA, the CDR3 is TGTGCCAGCAGTGAAGTTGGGACAGGCTCCTACGAGCAGTACTTC. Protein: CASSEVGTGSYEQYF.